Below are 8 T cell receptor beta chains sequenced from a single sample in a study of blood T cell repertoires in COVID-19 (dated by TCRdb to 2018 to 2021). Preparation of the library involved the immunoSEQ multiplex PCR assay. The table comes from immuneACCESS by way of TCRdb, which keeps in-frame sequences with V and J called. Part of the clones is missing from these tables; in studies checked, under half for an unresolved V gene and the rest for unknown reasons. The sample has 75,000 to 100,000 clones on record, roughly 90% of them singletons. Together, the top ten hold about 6.7% of the sample. The specimen was peripheral blood. The source is a man in his 70s with acute or convalescent COVID-19.

The V call is TRBV19, the J call TRBJ1-2; TRBD1 matches 7 bases. Trimming took 4 bases from V and 3 from J; bases not matched to a gene: 5. The germline gives CDR1 LNHDA, CDR2 SQIVND (reference sequence). This CDR3 has 14 amino acids. The chain's CDR3 is CASSKTGDYYGYTF. The CDR3 nucleotides read TGTGCCAGTAGTAAAACAGGGGATTACTATGGCTACACCTTC. Variable domain in full (rest from reference TRBV19 and TRBJ1-2): DGGITQSPKYLFRKEGQNVTLSCEQNLNHDAMYWYRQDPGQGLRLIYYSQIVNDFQKGDIAEGYSVSREKKESFPLTVTSAQKNPTAFYLCASSKTGDYYGYTFGSGTRLTVV.

The chain employs TRBV6-1 and TRBJ1-5; D is uncertain. The CDR3 sequence is 14 residues long. CDR1 MNHNS and CDR2 SASEGT come from the germline V gene. V was trimmed by 0 bases and J by 3 bases, leaving 6 bases between them. This CDR3 reads CASSEASVNQPQHF. CDR3 nucleotides: TGTGCCAGCAGTGAAGCGTCAGTCAATCAGCCCCAGCATTTT.

V usage is TRBV24-1 and J usage is TRBJ2-3; tentatively, D is TRBD1 (7 bases). The V end was cut by 3 bases, the J end by 5 bases, with 20 bases between. The germline CDR1 and CDR2 sequences are KGHDR and SFDVKD. This CDR3 comprises 17 residues. The CDR3 loop reads CATSDPSGGFQIDTQYF. CDR3 sequence (DNA): TGTGCCACCAGTGATCCTTCAGGGGGGTTTCAAATAGATACGCAGTATTTT.

The CDR3 bases are TGTGCCAGCAGCTTAGATCGGGGGGGGCCTTCACCCCTCCACTTT. Its protein is CASSLDRGGPSPLHF. The chain combines TRBV7-2 with TRBJ1-6; D might be TRBD1 (6 bases). The CDR3 spans 15 residues. V lost 1 base and J 9 bases, leaving 13 bases between the germline ends. Germline CDR1 is SGHTA and CDR2 is FQGNSA.

The rearrangement uses TRBV12-3 or TRBV12-4 and TRBJ1-4; D uncertain. Trimming pared 3 bases from V and 8 bases from J, leaving 10 bases between. The CDR3 consists of 13 residues. CDR3 sequence: CASSLGLGEKLFF. CDR3 nucleotide sequence: TGTGCCAGCAGTTTGGGTCTAGGCGAAAAACTGTTTTTT.

The chain employs TRBV5-4 and TRBJ2-7, with D hard to call. The germline V and J ends were trimmed by 0 bases and 2 bases, with 9 bases remaining between them. This CDR3 is 14 amino acids long. CDR1 SGHNT and CDR2 YYREEE come from the germline V gene (reference sequence). The CDR3 bases are TGTGCCAGCAGCTTGGATTTGGCCACCTACGAGCAGTACTTC. As protein: CASSLDLATYEQYF.

V is TRBV11-2 and J is TRBJ2-2; D unresolved. The V end lost 6 bases, the J end lost 2 bases, and 34 bases lay between the germline ends. Germline V lookup: CDR1 SGHAT, CDR2 FQNNGV. This CDR3 spans 22 amino acids. The CDR3 DNA follows: TGTGCCAGCAGTTTTGATATAGTCCGGATAGGCAGCGAAACCTTAAACACCGGGGAGCTGTTTTTT. This encodes CASSFDIVRIGSETLNTGELFF.

The chain joins TRBV11-2 to TRBJ1-1, with D unclear. The CDR3 is 11 residues long. CDR1 SGHAT and CDR2 FQNNGV come from the germline V gene. Between the trimmed V and J ends, which lost 3 bases and 11 bases, there was a span of 10 bases. As DNA, the CDR3 is TGTGCCAGCAGCTTTGCCGGGAGGGCTTTCTTT. It translates to CASSFAGRAFF.